Presented here are 32 T cell receptor beta chains from one specimen sequenced in a study of T-cell reconstitution after alpha-beta-depleted transplantation in children. Researchers prepared the TCRbeta library using unique molecular identifiers, the study reports. A single record per CDR3 protein comes from TCRdb applying MiXCR to the PCR reads. The sample gives fewer than 750,000 distinct CDR3 sequences, 20% to 25% of which show up once; 14% is in the top ten. The sequenced sample was PBMCs, mostly from graft donor cells, obtained 360 days after TCRalphabeta/CD19-depleted stem cell transplant. The receptors were gathered from a boy under two years old who had a stem cell transplant for acute myeloid leukemia, so the T cells may come from the graft donor.

This sequence joins TRBV20-1 and TRBJ2-5; D remains ambiguous. The CDR3 length is 11 residues. Per the germline V gene, CDR1 is DFQATT and CDR2 is SNEGSKA (reference sequence). The V and J ends lost 7 bases and 5 bases respectively, with 11 bases between them. CDR3 nucleotide sequence: TGCAGTGTTTTTGGTGCGGAGACCCAGTACTTC. It translates to CSVFGAETQYF.

V gene TRBV7-2 combines with J gene TRBJ2-1, with 11 bases identical to TRBD2. CDR3 length: 15 residues. Per the germline V gene, CDR1 is SGHTA and CDR2 is FQGNSA. With V trimmed by 3 bases and J by 9 bases, 7 bases remained unmatched. CDR3 bases: TGTGCCAGCAGCTTGGGACTAGCGGTCCGGGGTGAGCAGTTCTTC. This codes for CASSLGLAVRGEQFF.

This clonotype was detected ten times or more. The V and J genes are TRBV7-2 and TRBJ2-1; TRBD2 matches 14 bases. J lost 5 bases, V lost 1 base, and 1 base had no gene match. Germline CDR1 is SGHTA and CDR2 is FQGNSA. The CDR3 consists of 16 residues. CDR3 sequence reads: CASSLGGLAGDNEQFF. The CDR3 DNA reads TGTGCCAGCAGCTTAGGGGGACTAGCGGGGGACAATGAGCAGTTCTTC.

This clonotype has a count of ten or more. The chain combines TRBV29-1 with TRBJ2-1; D is ambiguous. Germline-derived CDR1 and CDR2 are SQVTM and ANQGSEA. V was trimmed by 1 base and J by 3 bases, leaving 16 bases between them. The CDR3 spans 16 residues. Here the CDR3 DNA reads TGCAGCGTTGAAGGAACCTATGGGCGCAGCTACAATGAGCAGTTCTTC. Translated: CSVEGTYGRSYNEQFF.

The chain recombines TRBV20-1 with TRBJ2-2, with 7 bases aligning to TRBD2. This CDR3 is built from 14 residues. V lost 1 base to trimming and J lost 5 bases; unmatched junction nucleotides: 4. Germline loops: CDR1 DFQATT, CDR2 SNEGSKA (reference sequence). CDR3 sequence reads: CSARGQRGTGELFF. The CDR3 nucleotides read TGCAGTGCTAGAGGCCAGCGGGGTACCGGGGAGCTGTTTTTT.

This clonotype was picked up many times. The gene calls are TRBV20-1 and TRBJ2-7; TRBD2 matches 7 bases. Germline V gene data show CDR1 as DFQATT and CDR2 as SNEGSKA (reference sequence). The CDR3 has 13 amino acids. V dropped 6 bases and J dropped 4; count of bases not matched to a gene: 9. The CDR3 loop is CSASSGLPYEQYF. CDR3 in DNA: TGCAGTGCAAGTTCGGGACTACCATACGAGCAGTACTTC.

The rearrangement joins TRBV11-2 to TRBJ2-1, with D perhaps matching TRBD1 or TRBD2 (7 bases each). CDR3 length: 13 residues. Trimming took off 1 base at V and 9 bases at J, with 10 bases between the two ends. Germline V gives CDR1 SGHAT, CDR2 FQNNGV. The CDR3 is CASSLAGGAEQFF. In DNA form, the CDR3 reads TGTGCCAGCAGCTTAGCAGGGGGGGCTGAGCAGTTCTTC.

This clonotype has a count of ten or more. The chain employs TRBV11-2 and TRBJ2-1; no reliable D call. Germline-derived CDR1 and CDR2 are SGHAT and FQNNGV. The V gene lost 7 bases and the J gene lost 4 bases, with 8 bases spanning the gap. The CDR3 length is 12 residues. In DNA form, the CDR3 reads TGTGCCAGCACTGGACCTTACAATGAGCAGTTCTTC. Translating gives CASTGPYNEQFF.

The chain employs TRBV6-2 or TRBV6-3 and TRBJ2-7, with TRBD1 as a possible D gene (6 bases). The CDR3 spans 15 residues. Trimming shortened V by 9 bases and J by 4 bases, and 22 bases separated the two germline ends. Germline V gives CDR1 MNHEY, CDR2 SVGEGT. CDR3 protein: CARTGTPSSGYEQYF. DNA of the CDR3: TGTGCCAGGACGGGGACACCCTCTTCGGGATACGAGCAGTACTTC.

The rearrangement uses TRBV4-1 and TRBJ1-5, with D possibly TRBD1 on 6 matching bases. V shed 0 bases and J shed 7 bases, with 16 bases lying between them. Per germline, CDR1 MGHRA and CDR2 YSYEKL. The CDR3 is 16 amino acids. The CDR3 DNA is TGCGCCAGCAGCCAAGAAGGGGGAAGGGGAGACCAGCCCCAGCATTTT. Amino acids: CASSQEGGRGDQPQHF.

The table lists this clonotype with many counts. This chain links TRBV29-1 with TRBJ2-1; D unresolved. This CDR3 spans 11 amino acids. Germline CDR1 and CDR2: SQVTM and ANQGSEA. V gave up 5 bases and J gave up 1 base, with 3 bases separating them. CDR3 nucleotides: TGCAGCGTTTGGTCCTACAATGAGCAGTTCTTC. It translates to CSVWSYNEQFF.

This chain joins TRBV20-1 and TRBJ2-6, with 10 nucleotides matching TRBD1. This CDR3 spans 18 amino acids. CDR1 is DFQATT, CDR2 SNEGSKA, per germline (reference sequence). Losses at the gene ends were 2 bases for V and 1 base for J; bases not matched to a gene: 8. The CDR3 region is CSARRQGAGRSGANVLTF. The CDR3 region has the DNA TGCAGTGCTAGAAGACAGGGGGCCGGGCGGTCTGGGGCCAACGTCCTGACTTTC.

This clonotype has just a few counts. The V and J genes are TRBV15 and TRBJ2-5; D not resolved. The germline gives CDR1 LNHNV, CDR2 YYDKDF (reference sequence). V was trimmed by 5 bases and J by 5 bases, leaving 9 bases between them. This CDR3 spans 12 amino acids. The CDR3 loop is CATSSQGETQYF. Written as DNA, the CDR3 is TGTGCCACCAGCTCCCAAGGGGAGACCCAGTACTTC.

V and J are TRBV19 and TRBJ2-6; unclear D gene. CDR3 length: 14 amino acids. Looked up from germline, CDR1 is LNHDA and CDR2 is SQIVND (reference sequence). V was pared by 5 bases and J by 0 bases, with 5 bases between. The CDR3 coding sequence is TGTGCCAGTAGTCGTTACTCTGGGGCCAACGTCCTGACTTTC. Its protein is CASSRYSGANVLTF.

This clonotype was counted between two and nine times. CDR3 bases: TGTGCCAGCAGCCTAGGGGGCATGTACGAGCAGTACTTC. Its translation is CASSLGGMYEQYF. J is TRBJ2-7 and V is TRBV12-3 or TRBV12-4; 7 bases agree with TRBD1. Trimming removed 6 bases from V and 4 bases from J; junction bases left unmatched: 6. The CDR3 consists of 13 residues.

This clonotype appeared many times. The rearrangement uses TRBV27 and TRBJ2-7, with 8 bases aligning to TRBD1. CDR1 is MNHEY and CDR2 is SMNVEV in the germline V gene (reference sequence). Trimming took 5 bases from V and 2 from J; bases not matched to a gene: 8. The CDR3 extends over 15 amino acids. CDR3 sequence reads: CASSPRGPPTYEQYV. The CDR3 DNA sequence: TGTGCCAGCAGTCCCAGGGGGCCTCCGACCTACGAGCAGTACGTC.

This clonotype was counted a few times. V usage is TRBV27 and J usage is TRBJ1-6, with TRBD1 as a possible D gene (6 bases). V was pared by 5 bases and J by 3 bases, with 14 bases between. The CDR3 totals 16 residues. CDR1 and CDR2 (germline): MNHEY, SMNVEV (reference sequence). CDR3 nucleotide sequence: TGTGCCAGCAGTACTCAAGGACAGCTCTATAATTCACCCCTCCACTTT. Protein: CASSTQGQLYNSPLHF.

Many counts were recorded for this clonotype. The rearrangement joins TRBV27 to TRBJ2-3; no reliable D call. The germline gives CDR1 MNHEY, CDR2 SMNVEV (reference sequence). The CDR3 sequence is 14 residues long. The V and J ends lost 1 base and 0 bases respectively, with 5 bases between them. The CDR3 loop is CASSLFASTDTQYF. Here the CDR3 DNA reads TGTGCCAGCAGTTTATTTGCCAGCACAGATACGCAGTATTTT.

This clonotype was seen many times. This chain joins TRBV3-1 and TRBJ2-3; 8 positions agree with TRBD1. CDR1 and CDR2 (germline): LGHDT, YNNKEL (reference sequence). The CDR3 runs 15 residues. V shed 4 bases, J shed 6 bases, and the junction held 9 bases outside the gene matches. The CDR3 nucleotides are TGTGCCAGCAGCCCCCTGGCAGGGGGCATGGATACGCAGTATTTT. Encoded protein: CASSPLAGGMDTQYF.

The V and J genes are TRBV6-1 and TRBJ2-5; 10 bases agree with TRBD2. The V gene's germline CDR1 is MNHNS and CDR2 SASEGT. J was trimmed by 1 base and V by 7 bases; bases with no gene match: 9. This CDR3 has 16 residues. The CDR3: CASKTLLAGFQETQYF. Written as DNA, the CDR3 is TGTGCCAGCAAGACTCTACTAGCGGGGTTCCAAGAGACCCAGTACTTC.

This clonotype was detected ten times or more. The chain links TRBV12-3 or TRBV12-4 to TRBJ2-7; 9 bases match TRBD1. The CDR3 contains 13 residues. The J segment lost 3 bases and the V segment lost 5 bases, leaving 2 bases of the junction unmatched. The CDR3 loop reads CASSKGQGYEQYF. CDR3 coding DNA: TGTGCCAGCAGTAAGGGACAGGGCTACGAGCAGTACTTC.

A word on this clonotype: A much larger clone is a single base away; this may be a read error. V gene TRBV10-2 combines with J gene TRBJ2-7; 10 bases map to TRBD1. J lost 5 bases, V lost 0 bases, and 1 base had no gene match. The V gene's germline CDR1 is WSHSY and CDR2 SAAADI. The CDR3 totals 14 residues. CDR3 in amino acids: CASSESGTGDEQYF. The DNA for the CDR3 is TGCGCCAGCAGTGAGTCGGGGACAGGGGACGAGCAGTACTTC.

This clonotype was observed a few times. The CDR3 nucleotides read TGTGCCAGCAGTTCAGGGCAGCTACAGGACACCGGGGAGCTGTTTTTT. Residues: CASSSGQLQDTGELFF. V usage is TRBV6-2 or TRBV6-3 and J usage is TRBJ2-2; tentatively, D is TRBD1 (5 bases). V shed 4 bases and J shed 3 bases, with 15 bases lying between them. Germline V gene lookup returns CDR1 MNHEY and CDR2 SVGEGT. The CDR3 length is 16 residues.

For the CDR3, the DNA is TGTGCCAGCAGCCAACGACTGGGCGGGGCAAACACTGAAGCTTTCTTT. Its protein product is CASSQRLGGANTEAFF. The chain combines TRBV14 with TRBJ1-1, with D possibly TRBD1 on 5 matching bases. The CDR3 has 16 amino acids. With 2 bases removed from V and 2 bases from J, the gap between germline ends came to 15 bases. Germline CDR1 reads SGHDN; CDR2 reads FVKESK.

The chain uses TRBV4-1 and TRBJ2-5, with 7 positions matching TRBD2. The CDR3 is made up of 16 amino acids. V gave up 0 bases and J gave up 3 bases; unmatched junction bases: 7. The germline V gene encodes CDR1 MGHRA and CDR2 YSYEKL. The CDR3 DNA sequence: TGCGCCAGCAGCCAAGAAACGGCTAGCGGAGAAGAGACCCAGTACTTC. Translating gives CASSQETASGEETQYF.

This clonotype was picked up many times. The V call is TRBV28, the J call TRBJ2-3; TRBD2 is a possible D gene (6 bases). The CDR3 has 16 amino acids. CDR1 MDHEN and CDR2 SYDVKM come from the germline V gene. Trimming shortened V by 3 bases and J by 6 bases, and 19 bases separated the two germline ends. The CDR3 DNA is TGTGCCAGCAGTTTCGGGGGAGTTGGAGCAGGGGATACGCAGTATTTT. This encodes CASSFGGVGAGDTQYF.

This clonotype was observed a handful of times. V gene TRBV29-1 combines with J gene TRBJ2-3; possible D gene TRBD2, 5 bases. V lost 4 bases and J 2 bases, leaving 13 bases between the germline ends. The CDR3 contains 14 residues. Germline assignment: CDR1 SQVTM and CDR2 ANQGSEA. As DNA, the CDR3 is TGCAGCGTTGTTGTCCGGGGATCCACAGATACGCAGTATTTT. This codes for CSVVVRGSTDTQYF.

The genes are TRBV6-1 and TRBJ1-2; 12 bases match TRBD1. V shed 6 bases, J shed 5 bases, and the junction held 16 bases outside the gene matches. CDR1 MNHNS and CDR2 SASEGT come from the germline V gene. CDR3 length: 18 residues. CDR3 bases: TGTGCCAGCAGCGCCGACCGGGACAGGGGGCAGCGTGGGTATGGCTACACCTTC. It codes for CASSADRDRGQRGYGYTF.

This clonotype has a count of ten or more. V usage is TRBV6-2 or TRBV6-3 and J usage is TRBJ1-2; 8 bases match TRBD1. With 2 bases clipped from V and 3 bases from J, the junction kept 11 bases outside the gene matches. CDR1 MNHEY and CDR2 SVGEGT come from the germline V gene. CDR3 size: 17 residues. CDR3 in amino acids: CASSYGTGRKWDYGYTF. CDR3 bases: TGTGCCAGCAGTTACGGGACAGGTCGGAAGTGGGACTATGGCTACACCTTC.

Here the CDR3 reads CASMYTDTQYF. CDR3 nucleotides: TGTGCCAGCATGTACACAGATACGCAGTATTTT. The V gene is TRBV28, the J gene TRBJ2-3, with D hard to call. Trimming took 7 bases from V and 2 from J, leaving 4 bases between them. The CDR3 runs 11 residues. CDR1 and CDR2 (germline): MDHEN, SYDVKM.

The sample holds a few counts of this clonotype. V gene TRBV28 combines with J gene TRBJ2-5, with 8 positions matching TRBD1. The germline CDR1 and CDR2 sequences are MDHEN and SYDVKM. Trimming cost V 4 bases and J 0 bases; bases outside gene matches: 16. This CDR3 region has 19 residues. In nucleotides, the CDR3 is TGTGCCAGCAGTTATGTTCCGGACAGGGCAGGTGGGCACCAAGAGACCCAGTACTTC. Translation gives CASSYVPDRAGGHQETQYF.

This clonotype was found many times. Here the CDR3 reads CSARLRTSGYNEQFF. CDR3 coding DNA: TGCAGTGCTAGACTTAGGACTAGCGGCTACAATGAGCAGTTCTTC. The chain recombines TRBV20-1 with TRBJ2-1; 10 bases are shared with TRBD2. The V gene end was trimmed by 2 bases and the J gene end by 3 bases; junction bases not matched to a gene: 4. The CDR3 runs to 15 residues. Germline loops: CDR1 DFQATT, CDR2 SNEGSKA (reference sequence).